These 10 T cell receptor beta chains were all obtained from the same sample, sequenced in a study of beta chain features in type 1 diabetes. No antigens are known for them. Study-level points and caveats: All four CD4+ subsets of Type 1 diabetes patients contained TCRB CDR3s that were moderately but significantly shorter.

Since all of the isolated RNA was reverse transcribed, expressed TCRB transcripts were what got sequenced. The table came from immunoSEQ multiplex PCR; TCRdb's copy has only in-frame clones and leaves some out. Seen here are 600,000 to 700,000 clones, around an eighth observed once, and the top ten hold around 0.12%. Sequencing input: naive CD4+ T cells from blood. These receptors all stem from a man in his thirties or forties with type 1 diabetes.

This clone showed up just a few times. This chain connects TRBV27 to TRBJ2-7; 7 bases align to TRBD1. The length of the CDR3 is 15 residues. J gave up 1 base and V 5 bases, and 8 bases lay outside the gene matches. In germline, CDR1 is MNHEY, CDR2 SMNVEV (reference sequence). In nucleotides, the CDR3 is TGTGCCAGCAGTCTACAGGGGCTTCCGTCCTACGAGCAGTACTTC. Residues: CASSLQGLPSYEQYF.

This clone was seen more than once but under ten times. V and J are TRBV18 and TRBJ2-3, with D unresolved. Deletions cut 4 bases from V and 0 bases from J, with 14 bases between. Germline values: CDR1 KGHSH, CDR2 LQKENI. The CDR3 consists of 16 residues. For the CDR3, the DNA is TGTGCCAGCTCACGGGGTCCGAGAACTAGCACAGATACGCAGTATTTT. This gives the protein CASSRGPRTSTDTQYF. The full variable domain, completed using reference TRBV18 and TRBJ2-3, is NAGVMQNPRHLVRRRGQEARLRCSPMKGHSHVYWYRQLPEEGLKFMVYLQKENIIDESGMPKERFSAEFPKEGPSILRIQQVVRGDSAAYFCASSRGPRTSTDTQYFGPGTRLTVL.

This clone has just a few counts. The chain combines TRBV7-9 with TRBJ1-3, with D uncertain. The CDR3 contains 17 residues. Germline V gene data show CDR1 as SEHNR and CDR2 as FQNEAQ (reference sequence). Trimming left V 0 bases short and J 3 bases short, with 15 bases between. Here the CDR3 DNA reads TGTGCCAGCAGCTTAGCAGGCGGGCTCCTGGGTGGAAACACCATATATTTT. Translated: CASSLAGGLLGGNTIYF.

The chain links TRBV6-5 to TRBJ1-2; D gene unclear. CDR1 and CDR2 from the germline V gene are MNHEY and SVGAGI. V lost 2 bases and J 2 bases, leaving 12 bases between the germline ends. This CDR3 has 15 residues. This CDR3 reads CASSYHGRSNYGYTF. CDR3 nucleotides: TGTGCCAGCAGTTACCATGGCAGGTCGAACTATGGCTACACCTTC.

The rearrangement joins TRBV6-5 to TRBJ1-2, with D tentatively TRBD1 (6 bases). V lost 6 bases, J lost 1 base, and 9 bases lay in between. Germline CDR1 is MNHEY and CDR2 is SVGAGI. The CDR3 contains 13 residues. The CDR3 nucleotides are TGTGCCAGCAGCGGACAGAATAACTATGGCTACACCTTC. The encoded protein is CASSGQNNYGYTF.

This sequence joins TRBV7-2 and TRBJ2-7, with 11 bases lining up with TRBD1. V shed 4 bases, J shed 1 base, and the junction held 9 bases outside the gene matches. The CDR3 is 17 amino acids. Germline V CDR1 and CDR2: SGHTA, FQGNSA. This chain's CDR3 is CASSWTGGPRSSYEQYF. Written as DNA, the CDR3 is TGTGCCAGCAGCTGGACAGGGGGCCCACGTTCGTCCTACGAGCAGTACTTC.

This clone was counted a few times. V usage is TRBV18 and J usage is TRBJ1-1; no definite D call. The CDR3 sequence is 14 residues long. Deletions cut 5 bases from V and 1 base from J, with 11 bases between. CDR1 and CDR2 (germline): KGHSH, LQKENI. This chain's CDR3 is CASSVEDRNTEAFF. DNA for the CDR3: TGTGCCAGCTCAGTTGAGGATCGGAACACTGAAGCTTTCTTT.

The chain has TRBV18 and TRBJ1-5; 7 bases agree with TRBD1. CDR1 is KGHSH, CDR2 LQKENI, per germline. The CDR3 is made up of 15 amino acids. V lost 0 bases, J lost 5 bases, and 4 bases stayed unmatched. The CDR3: CASSPPSGQDQPQHF. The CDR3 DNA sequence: TGTGCCAGCTCACCACCGTCCGGACAGGATCAGCCCCAGCATTTT.

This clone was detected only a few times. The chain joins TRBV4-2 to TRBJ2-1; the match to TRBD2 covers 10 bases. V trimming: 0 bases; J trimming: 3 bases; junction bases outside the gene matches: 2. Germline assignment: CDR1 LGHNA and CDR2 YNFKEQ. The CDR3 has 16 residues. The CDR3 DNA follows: TGTGCCAGCAGCCAAGAGGTAGCGGGGGGCTACAATGAGCAGTTCTTC. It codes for CASSQEVAGGYNEQFF.

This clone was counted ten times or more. The CDR3 protein is CASSQETQYF. The CDR3 region has the DNA TGTGCCAGCAGCCAAGAGACCCAGTACTTC. V gene TRBV7-2 combines with J gene TRBJ2-5; D remains unclear. Trimming cost V 5 bases and J 2 bases, with 0 bases left between them. The CDR3 is made up of 10 amino acids. Germline V gene data show CDR1 as SGHTA and CDR2 as FQGNSA.